The clone carrying this TCR beta chain was detected a few times. Its antigen is currently unknown. Once RNA had been extracted, it was reverse transcribed into cDNA to act as the sequencing template. Assay: immunoSEQ multiplex PCR; the TCRdb copy retains only in-frame clones and omits some. The sample includes roughly 170,000 clones, 58% of them seen just once. These data are taken from a study of CD8+ T cells in alopecia areata. The study's findings and limits: Many expanded lesional clones remained in scalp and blood on tofacitinib. Both scalp clonality and the expanded CD8+ clones among the top 100 showed a significant decrease with tofacitinib.

The sample's treatment: oral pan-JAK inhibitor, 5-10 mg twice daily. PBMCs, the starting material, were the source of sorted CD4+ and CD8+ T cells. The specimen comprised CD8+ T cells sorted from blood, sampled at week 24, from a patient treated with tofacitinib. The origin of this receptor is a human donor with alopecia areata.

CDR3 nucleotides: TGCAGCGTTCCCCGGGACAGCGGCTATGGCTACACCTTC. Its protein is CSVPRDSGYGYTF. This chain uses TRBV29-1 with TRBJ1-2, with 7 bases aligning to TRBD1. Trimming removed 5 bases from V and 4 bases from J; junction bases left unmatched: 7. Germline V gives CDR1 SQVTM, CDR2 ANQGSEA. CDR3 length: 13 amino acids.